These 32 T cell receptor beta chains share one sample of origin, sequenced in a study of beta chain features in type 1 diabetes. Expressed TCRB transcripts were sequenced because the entire RNA isolate underwent reverse transcription. Only in-frame clones appear in the TCRdb table, and some are missing; sequencing was by immunoSEQ multiplex PCR. The profile shows 130,000 or so clones, roughly 10% of them singletons. Sequenced input: central memory CD4+ T cells from blood. The receptors come from a woman in her thirties or forties in good health.

This clone has ten or more counts. Other DNA sequences from this sample encode an identical CDR3 as well. The chain combines TRBV4-1 with TRBJ2-5; 7 nucleotides align to TRBD2. The length of the CDR3 is 14 residues. V trimming: 1 base; J trimming: 3 bases; junction bases outside the gene matches: 2. CDR1 MGHRA and CDR2 YSYEKL come from the germline V gene. The CDR3 DNA reads as TGCGCCAGCAGCCAAGGCGGGGGAGAAGAGACCCAGTACTTC. Its protein is CASSQGGGEETQYF.

This chain joins TRBV4-3 and TRBJ1-5, with TRBD1 matching over 7 bases. CDR1 and CDR2 from the germline V gene are LGHNA and YSLEER. Unmatched junction bases numbered 4, after V lost 0 bases and J lost 11 bases. There are 13 residues in the CDR3. CDR3 nucleotide sequence: TGCGCCAGCAGCCAAGATTTTCAGGGGGCCCAGCATTTT. It specifies CASSQDFQGAQHF.

This clone has at least ten counts. J is TRBJ2-7 and V is TRBV4-1; D is uncertain. Germline lookup yields CDR1 MGHRA and CDR2 YSYEKL. The CDR3 loop spans 14 amino acids. V lost 1 base, J lost 1 base, and 8 bases lay in between. CDR3 DNA: TGCGCCAGCAGCCAAGCGCAGGCATCCTACGAGCAGTACTTC. Amino acids: CASSQAQASYEQYF.

In this sample, this clone turned up a few times. J is TRBJ2-5 and V is TRBV14, with D tentatively TRBD1 (6 bases). Trimming removed 0 bases at V and 5 bases at J, with 10 bases between. Germline lookup yields CDR1 SGHDN and CDR2 FVKESK. The CDR3 length is 14 residues. The DNA for the CDR3 is TGTGCCAGCAGCCAAGACAGGGGCCGGGAGACCCAGTACTTC. Translation gives CASSQDRGRETQYF.

This clone was seen more than once but under ten times. The rearrangement links TRBV18 to TRBJ1-1, with D possibly matching TRBD1 (6 bases). Trimming shortened V by 5 bases and J by 3 bases, and 10 bases separated the two germline ends. The CDR3 is 13 amino acids. Germline V gives CDR1 KGHSH, CDR2 LQKENI. The CDR3 spells CASSSRQDTEAFF. As DNA, the CDR3 is TGTGCCAGCTCATCCCGACAGGACACTGAAGCTTTCTTT. Full variable domain (rest looked up from reference TRBV18 and TRBJ1-1): NAGVMQNPRHLVRRRGQEARLRCSPMKGHSHVYWYRQLPEEGLKFMVYLQKENIIDESGMPKERFSAEFPKEGPSILRIQQVVRGDSAAYFCASSSRQDTEAFFGQGTRLTVV.

This clone has only a few counts. The genes are TRBV6-6 and TRBJ2-1; D possibly corresponds to TRBD2 (6 bases). The CDR3 consists of 14 residues. Per germline, CDR1 MNHNY and CDR2 SVGAGI (reference sequence). Trimming took off 6 bases at V and 8 bases at J, with 17 bases between the two ends. The DNA of the CDR3 is TGTGCCAGCAGGTTGGCGGGGTCTCTCGATGAGCAGTTCTTC. Translated, it gives CASRLAGSLDEQFF.

This clone was detected only a few times. The chain couples TRBV10-3 to TRBJ1-5, with D possibly being TRBD1 (5 bases). The germline V gene encodes CDR1 ENHRY and CDR2 SYGVKD. V gave up 4 bases and J gave up 7 bases, with 17 bases separating them. The CDR3 is 15 residues long. The CDR3 region has the DNA TGTGCCATCAGTGTTTCGGAGGGGCCGGGACAGCCCCAGCATTTT. Its translation is CAISVSEGPGQPQHF.

This clone turned up a few times. V and J are TRBV5-1 and TRBJ2-3, with 8 bases matching TRBD2. This CDR3 has 17 amino acids. The ends lost 4 bases at V and 2 bases at J; junction bases unmatched: 12. The V gene's germline CDR1 is SGHRS and CDR2 YFSETQ. This CDR3 is CASSPFAGGDLTDTQYF. The CDR3 DNA is TGCGCCAGCAGCCCCTTTGCGGGGGGCGACCTCACAGATACGCAGTATTTT.

This clone came up a few times. The V and J genes are TRBV7-9 and TRBJ2-7; 9 positions match TRBD1. The CDR3 has 15 amino acids. Trimming cost V 6 bases and J 3 bases; bases outside gene matches: 9. Germline-derived CDR1 and CDR2 are SEHNR and FQNEAQ (reference sequence). The CDR3 spells CASRLDRGRGYEQYF. The CDR3 coding sequence is TGTGCCAGCAGACTGGACAGGGGAAGGGGCTACGAGCAGTACTTC.

This clone has more than one count but fewer than ten. The junction departs from the called germline gene at one end, perhaps through a read error. The chain has TRBV4-2 and TRBJ2-7, with D possibly matching TRBD1 (6 bases). Germline V gene data show CDR1 as LGHNA and CDR2 as YNFKEQ. This CDR3 has 13 residues. The CDR3 DNA reads TGTGCCAGCAGCCAAGAGGGCAGGGGATACTTGAACTTC. This sequence encodes CASSQEGRGYLNF.

The chain employs TRBV7-2 and TRBJ1-1; possibly TRBD1 for D (5 bases). Trimming shortened V by 1 base and J by 4 bases, and 10 bases separated the two germline ends. The germline gives CDR1 SGHTA, CDR2 FQGNSA. The CDR3 consists of 14 residues. The CDR3 spells CASSLEQAGTEAFF. The CDR3, as DNA: TGTGCCAGCAGCTTAGAACAGGCCGGCACTGAAGCTTTCTTT. The whole variable domain, filled in from reference TRBV7-2 and TRBJ1-1, reads GAGVSQSPSNKVTEKGKDVELRCDPISGHTALYWYRQSLGQGLEFLIYFQGNSAPDKSGLPSDRFSAERTGGSVSTLTIQRTQQEDSAVYLCASSLEQAGTEAFFGQGTRLTVV.

This clone came up a few times. The chain joins TRBV19 to TRBJ2-4; D might be TRBD1 (5 bases). The CDR3 has 13 amino acids. V gave up 9 bases and J gave up 0 bases, with 9 bases separating them. CDR1 and CDR2 (germline): LNHDA, SQIVND (reference sequence). CDR3 loop: CASEDTAKNIQYF. The CDR3 DNA sequence: TGTGCCAGCGAGGACACAGCCAAAAACATTCAGTACTTC.

This clone occurred a few times. This chain links TRBV5-4 with TRBJ2-1, with 8 positions matching TRBD1. V lost 4 bases, J lost 0 bases, and 3 bases stayed unmatched. The germline gives CDR1 SGHNT, CDR2 YYREEE (reference sequence). The CDR3 contains 15 residues. CDR3 in DNA: TGTGCCAGCAGCGGCGGACAGGGCTCCTACAATGAGCAGTTCTTC. Its protein product is CASSGGQGSYNEQFF.

The chain is built from TRBV6-6 and TRBJ1-4; D not resolved. The CDR3 loop spans 13 amino acids. Trimming removed 7 bases from V and 8 bases from J, with 14 bases in between. Germline CDR1 is MNHNY and CDR2 is SVGAGI (reference sequence). This CDR3 reads CASKLVGPEKLFF. CDR3 nucleotide sequence: TGTGCCAGCAAGCTGGTGGGCCCCGAAAAACTGTTTTTT.

This clone was observed a handful of times. The CDR3 here is CASSLREGGVAFF. CDR3 nucleotides: TGTGCCAGCAGTTTAAGAGAGGGCGGTGTGGCTTTCTTT. The chain employs TRBV27 and TRBJ1-1; D unresolved. The CDR3 runs to 13 residues. The germline gives CDR1 MNHEY, CDR2 SMNVEV (reference sequence). V lost 2 bases and J 11 bases, leaving 15 bases between the germline ends.

The rearrangement uses TRBV5-8 and TRBJ1-1; TRBD1 matches 9 bases. With V trimmed by 2 bases and J by 4 bases, 3 bases remained unmatched. This CDR3 has 14 residues. The germline CDR1 and CDR2 sequences are SGHTS and YDEGEE. The CDR3 sequence: CASSLQGAGTEAFF. The CDR3 nucleotides are TGTGCCAGCAGCTTACAGGGGGCCGGCACTGAAGCTTTCTTT.

This clone was recorded a few times. The rearrangement joins TRBV5-1 to TRBJ2-7, with D maybe TRBD1 (6 bases). The CDR3 runs 14 residues. Germline V CDR1 and CDR2: SGHRS, YFSETQ. The V and J ends lost 4 bases and 4 bases respectively, with 15 bases between them. The CDR3 coding sequence is TGCGCCAGCAGCGTGGGGGCAGGGGCTTACGAGCAGTACTTC. Its protein product is CASSVGAGAYEQYF.

V is TRBV4-3 and J is TRBJ1-2; 8 bases map to TRBD1. The V gene end was trimmed by 0 bases and the J gene end by 2 bases; junction bases not matched to a gene: 8. Germline V lookup: CDR1 LGHNA, CDR2 YSLEER. The CDR3 consists of 17 residues. DNA for the CDR3: TGCGCCAGCAGCCAAGATACCGGACAGGGAGTAAACTATGGCTACACCTTC. This codes for CASSQDTGQGVNYGYTF.

This clone was found a few times. J is TRBJ2-5 and V is TRBV7-2, with TRBD1 identical over 7 bases. CDR1 and CDR2 from the germline V gene are SGHTA and FQGNSA. The CDR3 runs 15 residues. With V trimmed by 5 bases and J by 7 bases, 13 bases remained unmatched. The CDR3 reads CASSVDRAERSTQYF. The CDR3 DNA sequence: TGTGCCAGCAGCGTTGACAGGGCCGAGCGTTCGACCCAGTACTTC.

This clone appeared a few times. The chain carries TRBV5-1 and TRBJ2-3, with D possibly TRBD1 on 5 matching bases. The CDR3 sequence is 13 residues long. V lost 4 bases and J 1 base, leaving 7 bases between the germline ends. Per the germline V gene, CDR1 is SGHRS and CDR2 is YFSETQ. The CDR3 DNA is TGCGCCAGCAGCGACAGCGGCACAGATACGCAGTATTTT. Encoded protein: CASSDSGTDTQYF.

This clone was counted many times. The gene calls are TRBV7-9 and TRBJ2-7; D gene uncertain. The V end lost 5 bases, the J end lost 7 bases, and 12 bases lay between the germline ends. This CDR3 has 12 amino acids. Germline CDR1 is SEHNR and CDR2 is FQNEAQ (reference sequence). The CDR3 DNA is TGTGCCAGCAGCCCACATCTTAATGAGCAGTACTTC. Amino acid sequence: CASSPHLNEQYF. The variable domain in full, with the rest retrieved from reference TRBV7-9 and TRBJ2-7, is DTGVSQNPRHKITKRGQNVTFRCDPISEHNRLYWYRQTLGQGPEFLTYFQNEAQLEKSRLLSDRFSAERPKGSFSTLEIQRTEQGDSAMYLCASSPHLNEQYFGPGTRLTVT.

The CDR3 region has the DNA TGCGCCAGCAGCCCGGGGACAGGGGCCACCGGGGAGCTGTTTTTT. As protein: CASSPGTGATGELFF. The rearrangement joins TRBV5-1 to TRBJ2-2; 10 bases line up with TRBD1. This CDR3 spans 15 amino acids. V shed 4 bases, J shed 4 bases, and the junction held 4 bases outside the gene matches. The germline CDR1 and CDR2 sequences are SGHRS and YFSETQ.

This clone was recorded a few times. The rearrangement uses TRBV19 and TRBJ2-5; D not certain. The CDR3 is 13 residues long. Trimming took 7 bases from V and 1 from J, leaving 10 bases between them. CDR1 is LNHDA and CDR2 is SQIVND in the germline V gene (reference sequence). The CDR3 reads CASKQPFQETQYF. In DNA form, the CDR3 reads TGTGCCAGTAAACAGCCCTTCCAAGAGACCCAGTACTTC.

This clone was found a few times. This chain links TRBV20-1 with TRBJ1-2, with no clear D. The CDR3 runs 10 residues. Germline V gives CDR1 DFQATT, CDR2 SNEGSKA (reference sequence). V was cut by 0 bases and J by 10 bases, with 6 bases left in between. CDR3 loop: CSARDLSYTF. CDR3 sequence (DNA): TGCAGTGCTAGAGACCTCTCCTACACCTTC.

This clone was found many times. The chain has TRBV18 and TRBJ2-2; 7 bases fit TRBD1. This CDR3 region has 14 residues. Losses at the gene ends were 5 bases for V and 4 bases for J; bases not matched to a gene: 4. The V gene's germline CDR1 is KGHSH and CDR2 LQKENI. As DNA, the CDR3 is TGTGCCAGCTCATTCGACAGGGCCACCGGGGAGCTGTTTTTT. Protein sequence: CASSFDRATGELFF.

This clone was observed a few times. This CDR3 is CASSPGQVHSPLHF. The CDR3 nucleotides read TGTGCCAGCAGCCCTGGACAGGTTCATTCACCCCTCCACTTT. This rearrangement joins TRBV7-9 to TRBJ1-6; TRBD1 aligns across 7 bases. Trimming at V came to 5 bases and at J to 8 bases, leaving 6 bases not matched to a gene. This CDR3 has 14 residues. Germline V lookup: CDR1 SEHNR, CDR2 FQNEAQ (reference sequence).

Ten or more counts support this clone. The chain uses TRBV14 and TRBJ1-5; D is possibly TRBD1 (5 bases). V was shortened by 1 base and J by 10 bases, with 11 bases between the two germline ends. In germline, CDR1 is SGHDN, CDR2 FVKESK. The CDR3 is 13 amino acids. The CDR3 region is CASSQARDAPQHF. The CDR3 coding sequence is TGTGCCAGCAGCCAAGCGCGGGACGCACCCCAGCATTTT.

The chain uses TRBV25-1 and TRBJ2-4; TRBD2 is a possible D gene (6 bases). From germline, CDR1 is MGHDK and CDR2 SYGVNS. The CDR3 length is 14 residues. V dropped 3 bases and J dropped 4 bases, with 10 bases sitting between them. CDR3 nucleotide sequence: TGTGCCAGCAGTGAGTGGGGGGAAAAAAACATTCAGTACTTC. It is translated as CASSEWGEKNIQYF.

The chain has TRBV7-2 and TRBJ1-2; TRBD1 aligns across 9 bases. Trimming cost V 5 bases and J 0 bases; bases outside gene matches: 4. The CDR3 extends over 15 amino acids. CDR1 and CDR2 from the germline V gene are SGHTA and FQGNSA. Here the CDR3 DNA reads TGTGCCAGCAGCCCTAGGACAGGGGCTAACTATGGCTACACCTTC. It translates to CASSPRTGANYGYTF.

The chain employs TRBV5-6 and TRBJ2-7, with D possibly matching TRBD2 (6 bases). The CDR3 runs to 15 residues. From germline, CDR1 is SGHDT and CDR2 YYEEEE. Trimming removed 4 bases from V and 11 bases from J, with 25 bases in between. This CDR3 is CASSPRRGSSIMEYF. The CDR3 DNA sequence: TGTGCCAGCAGCCCCCGCCGGGGGTCCTCGATAATGGAGTACTTC.

The chain is built from TRBV7-2 and TRBJ2-1; 10 nucleotides line up with TRBD2. Germline CDR1 reads SGHTA; CDR2 reads FQGNSA. V was pared by 2 bases and J by 8 bases, with 6 bases of the junction left unmatched. This CDR3 spans 15 amino acids. DNA of the CDR3: TGTGCCAGCAGCTTAAGGAGCGGGGGGGCTCATGAGCAGTTCTTC. This encodes CASSLRSGGAHEQFF. Filled out from reference TRBV7-2 and TRBJ2-1, the complete variable domain reads GAGVSQSPSNKVTEKGKDVELRCDPISGHTALYWYRQSLGQGLEFLIYFQGNSAPDKSGLPSDRFSAERTGGSVSTLTIQRTQQEDSAVYLCASSLRSGGAHEQFFGPGTRLTVL.

This clone appeared a few times. This rearrangement joins TRBV9 to TRBJ1-2, with 8 nucleotides matching TRBD1. Germline V gives CDR1 SGDLS, CDR2 YYNGEE. This CDR3 spans 16 amino acids. Trimming removed 4 bases from V and 3 bases from J; junction bases left unmatched: 11. The CDR3 coding sequence is TGTGCCAGCAGCACACCCGGGACAGGACTTGACTATGGCTACACCTTC. It specifies CASSTPGTGLDYGYTF. Drawing the rest from reference TRBV9 and TRBJ1-2, the complete variable domain is DSGVTQTPKHLITATGQRVTLRCSPRSGDLSVYWYQQSLDQGLQFLIQYYNGEERAKGNILERFSAQQFPDLHSELNLSSLELGDSALYFCASSTPGTGLDYGYTFGSGTRLTVV.